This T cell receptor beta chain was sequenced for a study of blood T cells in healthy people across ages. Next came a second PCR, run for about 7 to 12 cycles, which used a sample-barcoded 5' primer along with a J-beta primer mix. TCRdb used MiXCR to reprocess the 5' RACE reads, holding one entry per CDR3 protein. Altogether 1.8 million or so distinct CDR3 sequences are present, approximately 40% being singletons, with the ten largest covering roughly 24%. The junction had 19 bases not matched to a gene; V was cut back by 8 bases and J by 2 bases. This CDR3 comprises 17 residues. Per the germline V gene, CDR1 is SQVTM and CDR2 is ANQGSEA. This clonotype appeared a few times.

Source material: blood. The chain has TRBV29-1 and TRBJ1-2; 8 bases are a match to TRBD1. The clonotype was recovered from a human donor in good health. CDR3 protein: CSIRRGTGQRTNYGYTF. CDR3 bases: TGCAGCATCCGGCGAGGGACAGGCCAACGAACGAACTATGGCTACACCTTC.